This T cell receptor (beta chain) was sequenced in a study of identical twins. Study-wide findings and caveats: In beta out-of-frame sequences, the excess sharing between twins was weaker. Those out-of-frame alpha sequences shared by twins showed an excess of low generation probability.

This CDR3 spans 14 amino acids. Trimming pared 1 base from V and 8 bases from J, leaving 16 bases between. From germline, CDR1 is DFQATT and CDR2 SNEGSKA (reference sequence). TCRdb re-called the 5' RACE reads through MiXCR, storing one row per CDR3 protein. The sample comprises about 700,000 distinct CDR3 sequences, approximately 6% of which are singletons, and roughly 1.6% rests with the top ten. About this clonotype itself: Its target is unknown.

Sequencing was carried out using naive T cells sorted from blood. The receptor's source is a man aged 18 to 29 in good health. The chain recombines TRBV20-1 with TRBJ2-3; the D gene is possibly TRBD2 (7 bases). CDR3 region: CSARAGAGVGTQYF. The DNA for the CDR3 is TGCAGTGCTAGAGCAGGGGCGGGAGTAGGTACGCAGTATTTT.